This T cell receptor beta chain emerged from a study of cytomegalovirus exposure and HLA in healthy donors. Method: immunoSEQ multiplex PCR; TCRdb's copy keeps in-frame clones and lacks some. The data show about 330,000 clones, with about nine tenths seen just once and 0.84% held by the top ten. V was clipped by 5 bases and J by 4 bases, with 17 bases between them. The germline CDR1 and CDR2 sequences are MGHDK and SYGVNS. CDR3 length: 15 residues. V and J are TRBV25-1 and TRBJ1-1, with a tentative D call TRBD1 (6 bases). This receptor was obtained from a woman between 18 and 29 years old in good health and CMV-seronegative. Sequenced material: PBMCs. CDR3 DNA sequence: TGTGCCAGCAGTAACATAGGGGGTATGGGCACTGAAGCTTTCTTT. This sequence encodes CASSNIGGMGTEAFF.